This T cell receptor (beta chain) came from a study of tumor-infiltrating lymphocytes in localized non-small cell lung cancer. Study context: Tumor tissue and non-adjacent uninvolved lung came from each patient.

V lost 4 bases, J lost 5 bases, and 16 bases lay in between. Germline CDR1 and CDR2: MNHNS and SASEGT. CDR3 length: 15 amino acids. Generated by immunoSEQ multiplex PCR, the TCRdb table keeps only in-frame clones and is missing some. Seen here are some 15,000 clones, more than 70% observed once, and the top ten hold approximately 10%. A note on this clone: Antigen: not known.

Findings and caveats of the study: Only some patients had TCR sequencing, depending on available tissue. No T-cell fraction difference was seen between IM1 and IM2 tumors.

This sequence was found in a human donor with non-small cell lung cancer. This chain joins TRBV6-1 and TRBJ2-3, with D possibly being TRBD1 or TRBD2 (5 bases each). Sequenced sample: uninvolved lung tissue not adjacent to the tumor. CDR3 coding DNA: TGTGCCAGCAGTGGGGACGGGCGTACCATAGATACGCAGTATTTT. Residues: CASSGDGRTIDTQYF.